Listed below are T cell receptor beta chains from one sample, sequenced in a study of regulatory T cells in long-lasting Graves disease. Each CDR3 protein gets one entry after TCRdb re-called the multiplex PCR reads with MiXCR. The data show under 700,000 distinct CDR3 sequences, roughly 15% seen once. The data were also submitted as part of a second study, on T cells in Graves' hyperthyroidism and ophthalmopathy.

Sequencing used peripheral blood mononuclear cells (PBMCs), obtained at new diagnosis, from a patient treated with antithyroid drugs. Receptor source: a woman aged 40 to 65 with Graves disease. CDR3s include the opening cysteine and the closing phenylalanine or tryptophan. The D gene is left open where the match is weak. Clone size is shown for a subset of rows, as once, few, many or a class of expanded clone.

clone_size	v_call	d_call	j_call	cdr3_aa	cdr3_nt
many	TRBV24-1	TRBD1	TRBJ2-2	CATSVVDRGVNVGELFF	TGTGCCACCAGTGTCGTAGACAGGGGAGTTAACGTCGGGGAGCTGTTTTTT
-	TRBV7-9	-	TRBJ2-5	CASSPGRPEETQYF	TGTGCCAGCAGCCCAGGGCGCCCTGAGGAGACCCAGTACTTC
many	TRBV7-3	-	TRBJ2-2	CASSSGLHTDTGELFF	TGTGCCAGCAGCTCGGGACTCCACACGGACACCGGGGAGCTGTTTTTT
many	TRBV3-1	-	TRBJ2-3	CASSPDGDSTDTQYF	TGTGCCAGCAGCCCAGACGGGGACAGCACAGATACGCAGTATTTT
many	TRBV7-8	TRBD2	TRBJ2-3	CASSSNPLAGEFTDTQYF	TGTGCCAGCAGCTCAAATCCCCTGGCGGGGGAGTTCACAGATACGCAGTATTTT
many	TRBV27	-	TRBJ1-5	CASSREPGQPQHF	TGTGCCAGCAGTCGGGAACCCGGGCAGCCCCAGCATTTT
-	TRBV2	-	TRBJ2-2	CASTLGPNTGELFF	TGTGCCAGCACGTTGGGTCCAAACACCGGGGAGCTGTTTTTT
-	TRBV20-1	-	TRBJ1-1	CSAKDSRLMNTEAFF	TGCAGTGCTAAGGACAGCCGATTGATGAACACTGAAGCTTTCTTT
-	TRBV19	TRBD2	TRBJ2-7	CASRERGGLSYEQYF	TGTGCCAGTAGGGAACGGGGGGGCCTGTCCTACGAGCAGTACTTC
many	TRBV11-3	-	TRBJ2-7	CASSPRGDEQYF	TGTGCCAGCAGCCCCCGCGGGGACGAGCAGTACTTC
-	TRBV19	-	TRBJ2-5	CASSSGGRGETQYF	TGTGCCAGTAGTAGTGGAGGCAGGGGTGAGACCCAGTACTTC
few	TRBV18	-	TRBJ1-5	CASSLYRDAPQHF	TGTGCCAGCTCACTATACAGGGATGCGCCCCAGCATTTT
many	TRBV28	TRBD2	TRBJ2-1	CASSPGLAGGGSYNEQFF	TGTGCCAGCAGTCCGGGACTAGCGGGGGGGGGATCCTACAATGAGCAGTTCTTC
many	TRBV29-1	-	TRBJ2-7	CSVERGGYEQYF	TGCAGCGTTGAAAGGGGCGGCTACGAGCAGTACTTC
few	TRBV18	-	TRBJ1-3	CASSPAEAIYF	TGTGCCAGCTCACCAGCGGAGGCCATATATTTT
many	TRBV5-5	-	TRBJ2-5	CASTTGWEETQYF	TGTGCCAGCACCACAGGGTGGGAAGAGACCCAGTACTTC
few	TRBV6-1	-	TRBJ2-5	CAISTRGGETQYF	TGTGCCATATCGACTCGGGGTGGGGAGACCCAGTACTTC
many	TRBV30	-	TRBJ1-5	CAWEQGADQPQHF	TGTGCCTGGGAACAGGGTGCCGATCAGCCCCAGCATTTT
many	TRBV20-1	-	TRBJ1-2	CSAWTSTNYGYTF	TGCAGTGCGTGGACAAGTACTAACTATGGCTACACCTTC
-	TRBV3-1	TRBD1	TRBJ1-4	CASSQSSGGTNEKLWF	TGTGCCAGCAGCCAATCATCAGGGGGAACTAATGAAAAACTGTGGTTT
-	TRBV6-1	-	TRBJ2-7	CASHRGGVTAAEQYF	TGTGCCAGTCACCGCGGGGGCGTCACCGCTGCCGAGCAGTACTTC
few	TRBV7-9	-	TRBJ1-6	CASSGFERNSPLHF	TGTGCCAGCAGCGGTTTCGAGCGCAATTCACCCCTCCACTTT
-	TRBV30	-	TRBJ2-7	CAWSVQVGYEQYF	TGTGCCTGGAGTGTACAGGTTGGATACGAGCAGTACTTC
-	TRBV20-1	TRBD1	TRBJ2-3	CSARGTGPDTQYF	TGCAGTGCGAGAGGGACAGGGCCAGATACGCAGTATTTT